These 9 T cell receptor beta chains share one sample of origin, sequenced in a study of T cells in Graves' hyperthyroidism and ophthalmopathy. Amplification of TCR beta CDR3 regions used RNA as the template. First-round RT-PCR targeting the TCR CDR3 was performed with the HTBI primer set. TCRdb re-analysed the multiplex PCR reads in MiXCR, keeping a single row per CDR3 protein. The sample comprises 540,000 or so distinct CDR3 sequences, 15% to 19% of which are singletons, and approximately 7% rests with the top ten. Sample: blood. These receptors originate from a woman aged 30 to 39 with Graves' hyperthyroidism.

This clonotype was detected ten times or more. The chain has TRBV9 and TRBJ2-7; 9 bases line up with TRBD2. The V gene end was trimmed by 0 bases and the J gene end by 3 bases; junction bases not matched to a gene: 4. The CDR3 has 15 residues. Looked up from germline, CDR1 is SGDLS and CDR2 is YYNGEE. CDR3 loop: CASSVDGTSIYEQYF. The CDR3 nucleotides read TGTGCCAGCAGCGTAGATGGGACTAGCATCTACGAGCAGTACTTC.

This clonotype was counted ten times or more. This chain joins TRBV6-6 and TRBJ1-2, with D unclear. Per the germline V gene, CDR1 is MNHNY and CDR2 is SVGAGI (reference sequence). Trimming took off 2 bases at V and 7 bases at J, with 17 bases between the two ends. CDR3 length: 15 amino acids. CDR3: CASSYVFGSRAGYTF. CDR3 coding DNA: TGTGCCAGCAGTTACGTCTTTGGGTCCCGGGCTGGCTACACCTTC.

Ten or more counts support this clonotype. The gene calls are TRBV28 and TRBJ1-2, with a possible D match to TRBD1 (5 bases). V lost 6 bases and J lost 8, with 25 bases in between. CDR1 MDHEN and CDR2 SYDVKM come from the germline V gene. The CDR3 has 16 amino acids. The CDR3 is CASSPRGPGRREGYTF. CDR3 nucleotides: TGTGCCAGCAGCCCCAGAGGCCCGGGGCGTAGAGAGGGCTACACCTTC.

CDR3 nucleotides: TGTGCCAGCAGCGGCTTGGGGGGTACTAACTATGGCTACACCTTC. Its protein product is CASSGLGGTNYGYTF. The V and J genes are TRBV5-6 and TRBJ1-2; D possibly corresponds to TRBD1 (5 bases). Germline CDR1 SGHDT, CDR2 YYEEEE. V lost 4 bases, J lost 0 bases, and 13 bases lay in between. The CDR3 spans 15 residues.

The CDR3 protein is CASSFGDRGKSGANVLTF. The CDR3 DNA follows: TGCGCCAGCTCTTTTGGGGACAGGGGGAAATCCGGGGCCAACGTCCTGACTTTC. The chain uses TRBV4-1 and TRBJ2-6; 11 bases map to TRBD1. V lost 8 bases and J lost 4; bases outside the gene matches: 13. CDR3 length: 18 amino acids. Germline V gene lookup returns CDR1 MGHRA and CDR2 YSYEKL.

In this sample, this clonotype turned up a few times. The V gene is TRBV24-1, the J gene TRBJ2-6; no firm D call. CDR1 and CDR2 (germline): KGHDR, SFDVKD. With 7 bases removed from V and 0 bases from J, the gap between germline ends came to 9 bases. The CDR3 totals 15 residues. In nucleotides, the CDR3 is TGTGCCACCAGCCGTGGCGGCTCTGGGGCCAACGTCCTGACTTTC. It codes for CATSRGGSGANVLTF.

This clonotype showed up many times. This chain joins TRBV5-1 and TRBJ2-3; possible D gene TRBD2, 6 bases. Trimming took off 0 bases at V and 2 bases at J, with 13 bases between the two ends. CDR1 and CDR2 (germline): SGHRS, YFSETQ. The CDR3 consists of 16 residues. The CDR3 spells CASSLGGTRPTDTQYF. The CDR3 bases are TGCGCCAGCAGCTTGGGCGGGACCCGACCCACAGATACGCAGTATTTT. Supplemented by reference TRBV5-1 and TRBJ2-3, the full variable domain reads KAGVTQTPRYLIKTRGQQVTLSCSPISGHRSVSWYQQTPGQGLQFLFEYFSETQRNKGNFPGRFSGRQFSNSRSEMNVSTLELGDSALYLCASSLGGTRPTDTQYFGPGTRLTVL.

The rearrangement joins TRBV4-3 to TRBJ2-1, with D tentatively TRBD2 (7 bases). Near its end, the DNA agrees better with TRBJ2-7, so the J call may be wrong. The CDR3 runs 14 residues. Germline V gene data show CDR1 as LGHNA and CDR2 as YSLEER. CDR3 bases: TGCGCCAGCAGCCAAGGGACTAGGGACAATGAGCAGTACTTC. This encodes CASSQGTRDNEQYF.

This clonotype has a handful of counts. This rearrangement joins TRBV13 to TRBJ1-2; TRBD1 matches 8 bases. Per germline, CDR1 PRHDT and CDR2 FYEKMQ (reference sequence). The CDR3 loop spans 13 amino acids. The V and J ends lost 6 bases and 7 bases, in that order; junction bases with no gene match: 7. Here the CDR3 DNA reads TGTGCCAGCAGATTACCAGGGGGCGCTGGCTACACCTTC. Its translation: CASRLPGGAGYTF.